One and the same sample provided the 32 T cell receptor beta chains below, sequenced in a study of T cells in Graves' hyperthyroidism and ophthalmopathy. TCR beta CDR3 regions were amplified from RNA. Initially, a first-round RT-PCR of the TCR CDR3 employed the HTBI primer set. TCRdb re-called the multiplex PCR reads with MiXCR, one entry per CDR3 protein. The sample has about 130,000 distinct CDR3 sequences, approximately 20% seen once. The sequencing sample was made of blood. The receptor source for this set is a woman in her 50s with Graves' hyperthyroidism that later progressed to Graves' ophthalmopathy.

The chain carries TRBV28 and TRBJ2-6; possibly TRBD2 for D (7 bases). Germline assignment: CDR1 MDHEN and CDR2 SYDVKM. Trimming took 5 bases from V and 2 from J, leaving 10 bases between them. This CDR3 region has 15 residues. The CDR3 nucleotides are TGTGCCAGCAGTAGGGGGGGGGCTGGGGCCAACGTCCTGACTTTC. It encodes CASSRGGAGANVLTF.

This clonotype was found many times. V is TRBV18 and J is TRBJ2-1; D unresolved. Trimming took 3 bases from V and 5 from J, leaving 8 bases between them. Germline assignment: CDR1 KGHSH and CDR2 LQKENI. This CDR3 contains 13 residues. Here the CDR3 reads CASSPTKDNEQFF. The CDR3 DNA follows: TGTGCCAGCTCACCCACAAAGGACAATGAGCAGTTCTTC.

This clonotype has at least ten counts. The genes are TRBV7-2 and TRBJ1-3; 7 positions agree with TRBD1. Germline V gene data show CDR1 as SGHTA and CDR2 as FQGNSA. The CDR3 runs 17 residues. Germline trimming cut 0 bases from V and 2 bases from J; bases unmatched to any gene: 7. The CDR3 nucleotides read TGTGCCAGCAGCTTAGCCCCGACAGGGAGTACTGGAAACACCATATATTTT. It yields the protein CASSLAPTGSTGNTIYF.

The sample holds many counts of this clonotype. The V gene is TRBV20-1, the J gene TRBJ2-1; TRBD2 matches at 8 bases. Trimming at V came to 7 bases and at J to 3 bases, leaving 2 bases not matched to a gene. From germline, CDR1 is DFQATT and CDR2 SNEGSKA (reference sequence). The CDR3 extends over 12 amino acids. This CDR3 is CSGLALYNEQFF. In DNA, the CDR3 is TGCAGTGGACTAGCGCTCTACAATGAGCAGTTCTTC.

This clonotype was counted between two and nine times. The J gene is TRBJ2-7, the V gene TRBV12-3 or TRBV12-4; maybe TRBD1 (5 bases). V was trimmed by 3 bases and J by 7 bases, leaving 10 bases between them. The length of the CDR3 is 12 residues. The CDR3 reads CASSFPQGEQYF. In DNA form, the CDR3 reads TGTGCCAGCAGTTTCCCCCAGGGTGAGCAGTACTTC.

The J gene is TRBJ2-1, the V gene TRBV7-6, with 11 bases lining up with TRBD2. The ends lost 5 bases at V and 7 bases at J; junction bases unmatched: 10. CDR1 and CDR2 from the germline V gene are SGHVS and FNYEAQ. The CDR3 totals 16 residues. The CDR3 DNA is TGTGCCAGCAGCAACCCTCTAGCGGGAGGTGGTAATGAGCAGTTCTTC. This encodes CASSNPLAGGGNEQFF.

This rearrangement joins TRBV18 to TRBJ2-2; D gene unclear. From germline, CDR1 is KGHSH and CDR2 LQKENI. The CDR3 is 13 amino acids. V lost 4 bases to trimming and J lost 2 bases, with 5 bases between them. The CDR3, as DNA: TGTGCCAGCTCACGCGACAACACCGGGGAGCTGTTTTTT. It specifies CASSRDNTGELFF.

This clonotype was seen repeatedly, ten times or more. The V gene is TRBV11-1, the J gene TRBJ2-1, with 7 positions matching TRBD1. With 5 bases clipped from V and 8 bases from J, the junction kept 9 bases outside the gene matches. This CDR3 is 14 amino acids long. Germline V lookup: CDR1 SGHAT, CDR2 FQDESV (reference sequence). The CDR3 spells CASSTPGQFYEQFF. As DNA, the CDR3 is TGTGCCAGCAGCACCCCGGGACAGTTCTATGAGCAGTTCTTC.

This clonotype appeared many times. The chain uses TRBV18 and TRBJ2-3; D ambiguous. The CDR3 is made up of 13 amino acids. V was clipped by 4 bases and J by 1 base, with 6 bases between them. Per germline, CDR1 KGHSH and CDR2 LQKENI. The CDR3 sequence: CASSHDGTDTQYF. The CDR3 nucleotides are TGTGCCAGCTCACATGATGGCACAGATACGCAGTATTTT.

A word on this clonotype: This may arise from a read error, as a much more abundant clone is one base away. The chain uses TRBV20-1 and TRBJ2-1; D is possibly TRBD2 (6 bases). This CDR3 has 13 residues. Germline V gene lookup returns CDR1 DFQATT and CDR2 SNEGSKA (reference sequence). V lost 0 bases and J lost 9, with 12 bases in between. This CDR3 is CSARETSTGEQFF. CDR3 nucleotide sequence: TGCAGTGCTAGAGAAACTAGCACAGGTGAGCAGTTCTTC.

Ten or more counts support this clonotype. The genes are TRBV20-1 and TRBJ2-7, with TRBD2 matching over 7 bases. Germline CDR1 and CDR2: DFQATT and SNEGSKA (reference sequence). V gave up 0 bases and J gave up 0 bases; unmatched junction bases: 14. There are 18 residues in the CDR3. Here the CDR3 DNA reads TGCAGTGCTAGAGAAGGAGCTGGGTTAGCGGGTAGCTCCTACGAGCAGTACTTC. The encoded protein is CSAREGAGLAGSSYEQYF.

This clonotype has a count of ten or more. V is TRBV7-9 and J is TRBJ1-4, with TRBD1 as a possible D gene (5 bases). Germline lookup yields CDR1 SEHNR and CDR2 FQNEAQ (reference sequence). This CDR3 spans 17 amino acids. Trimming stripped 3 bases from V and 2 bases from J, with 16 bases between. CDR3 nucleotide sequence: TGTGCCAGCAGCTTCGGGCGACAGAACCCCACTAATGAAAAACTGTTTTTT. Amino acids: CASSFGRQNPTNEKLFF.

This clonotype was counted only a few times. The CDR3 reads CASSVQLGYEQYF. For the CDR3, the DNA is TGTGCCAGCAGCGTACAACTGGGCTACGAGCAGTACTTC. The V gene is TRBV9, the J gene TRBJ2-7; D not certain. Trimming shortened V by 1 base and J by 3 bases, and 8 bases separated the two germline ends. The V gene's germline CDR1 is SGDLS and CDR2 YYNGEE. CDR3 length equals 13 residues.

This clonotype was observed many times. This CDR3 is CASSTPRPPEAFF. The CDR3 coding sequence is TGTGCCAGCAGTACCCCCCGTCCACCTGAAGCTTTCTTT. The gene calls are TRBV28 and TRBJ1-1; D not certain. The CDR3 loop spans 13 amino acids. Trimming took off 5 bases at V and 6 bases at J, with 13 bases between the two ends. Germline V CDR1 and CDR2: MDHEN, SYDVKM. The whole variable domain, filled in from reference TRBV28 and TRBJ1-1, reads DVKVTQSSRYLVKRTGEKVFLECVQDMDHENMFWYRQDPGLGLRLIYFSYDVKMKEKGDIPEGYSVSREKKERFSLILESASTNQTSMYLCASSTPRPPEAFFGQGTRLTVV.

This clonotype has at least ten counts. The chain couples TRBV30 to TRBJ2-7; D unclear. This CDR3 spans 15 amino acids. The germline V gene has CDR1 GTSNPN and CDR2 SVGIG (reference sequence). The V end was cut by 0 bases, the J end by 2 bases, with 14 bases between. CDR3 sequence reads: CAWSVRQGIAYEQYF. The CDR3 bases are TGTGCCTGGAGTGTACGACAAGGGATCGCCTACGAGCAGTACTTC.

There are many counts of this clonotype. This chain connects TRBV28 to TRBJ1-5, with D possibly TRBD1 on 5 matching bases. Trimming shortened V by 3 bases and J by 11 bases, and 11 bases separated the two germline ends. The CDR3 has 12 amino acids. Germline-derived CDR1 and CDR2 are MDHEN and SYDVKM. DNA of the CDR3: TGTGCCAGCAGTTTTCGGGGGTCAGCCCAGCATTTT. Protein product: CASSFRGSAQHF.

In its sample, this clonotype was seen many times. In nucleotides, the CDR3 is TGTGCCCAGCGGTTGGTACAGATGAACACTGAAGCTTTCTTT. This translates into CAQRLVQMNTEAFF. V is TRBV6-2 or TRBV6-3 and J is TRBJ1-1, with D uncertain. From germline, CDR1 is MNHEY and CDR2 SVGEGT. V was cut by 11 bases and J by 0 bases, with 16 bases left in between. The CDR3 extends over 14 amino acids.

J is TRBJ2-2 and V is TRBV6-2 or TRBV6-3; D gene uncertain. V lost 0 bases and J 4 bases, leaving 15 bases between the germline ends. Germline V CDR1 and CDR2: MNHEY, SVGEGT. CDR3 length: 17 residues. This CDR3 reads CASSYSAPKSTTGELFF. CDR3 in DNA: TGTGCCAGCAGTTACTCAGCGCCGAAGAGTACCACCGGGGAGCTGTTTTTT.

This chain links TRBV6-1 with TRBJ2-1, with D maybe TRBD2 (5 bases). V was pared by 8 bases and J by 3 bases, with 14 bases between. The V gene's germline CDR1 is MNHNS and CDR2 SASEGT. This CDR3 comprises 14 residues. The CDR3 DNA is TGTGCCAGCTCAGGACGAGGGTTCTACAATGAGCAGTTCTTC. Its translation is CASSGRGFYNEQFF.

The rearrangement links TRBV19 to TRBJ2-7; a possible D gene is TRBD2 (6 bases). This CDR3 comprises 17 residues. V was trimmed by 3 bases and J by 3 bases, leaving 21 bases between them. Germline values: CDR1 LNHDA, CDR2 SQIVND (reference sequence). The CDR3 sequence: CASSIGGGGLEDYEQYF. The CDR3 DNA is TGTGCCAGTAGTATCGGGGGAGGAGGACTGGAGGACTACGAGCAGTACTTC.

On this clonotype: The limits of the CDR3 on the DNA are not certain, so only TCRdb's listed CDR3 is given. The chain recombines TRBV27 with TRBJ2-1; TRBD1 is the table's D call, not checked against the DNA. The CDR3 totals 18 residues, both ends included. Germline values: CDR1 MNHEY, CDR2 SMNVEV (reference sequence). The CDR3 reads CASSLWASGTRGNNEQFF.

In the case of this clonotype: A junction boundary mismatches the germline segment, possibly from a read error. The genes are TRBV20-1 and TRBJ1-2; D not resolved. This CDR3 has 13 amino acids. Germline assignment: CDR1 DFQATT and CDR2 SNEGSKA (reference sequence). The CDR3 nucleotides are TGCAGTGCCCATCGAGGTCTGGCCTATAGCTACACCTTC. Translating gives CSAHRGLAYSYTF.

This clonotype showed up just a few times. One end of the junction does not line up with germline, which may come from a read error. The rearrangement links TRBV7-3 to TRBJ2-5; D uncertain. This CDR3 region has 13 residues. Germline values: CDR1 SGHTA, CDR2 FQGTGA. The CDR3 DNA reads TGTGCCAGCAGCTTTCGGCCAGAAGAGACCCAGCACTTC. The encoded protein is CASSFRPEETQHF.

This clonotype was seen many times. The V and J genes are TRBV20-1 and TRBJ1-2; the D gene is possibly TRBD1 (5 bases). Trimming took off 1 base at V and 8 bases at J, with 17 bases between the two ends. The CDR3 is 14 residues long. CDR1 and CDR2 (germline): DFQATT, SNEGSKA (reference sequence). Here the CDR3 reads CSARVTGLYGGYTF. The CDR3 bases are TGCAGTGCTAGAGTAACGGGGCTCTACGGCGGCTACACCTTC.

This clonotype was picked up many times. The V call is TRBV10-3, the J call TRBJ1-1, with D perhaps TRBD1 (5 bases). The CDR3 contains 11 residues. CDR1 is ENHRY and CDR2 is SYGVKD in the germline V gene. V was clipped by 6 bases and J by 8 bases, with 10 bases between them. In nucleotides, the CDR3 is TGTGCCATCAGCGCCGGGACCGAAGCTTTCTTT. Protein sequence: CAISAGTEAFF.

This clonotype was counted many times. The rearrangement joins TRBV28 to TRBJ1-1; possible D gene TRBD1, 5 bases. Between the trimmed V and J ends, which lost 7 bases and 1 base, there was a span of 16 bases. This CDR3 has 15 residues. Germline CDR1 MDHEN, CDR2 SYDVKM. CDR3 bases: TGTGCCAGCATTGGGAGACTGGGGGAGAACACTGAAGCTTTCTTT. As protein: CASIGRLGENTEAFF.

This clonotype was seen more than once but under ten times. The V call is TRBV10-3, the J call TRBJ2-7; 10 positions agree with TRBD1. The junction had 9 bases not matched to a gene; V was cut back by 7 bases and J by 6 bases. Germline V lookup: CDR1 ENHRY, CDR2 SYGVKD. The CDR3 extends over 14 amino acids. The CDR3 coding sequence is TGTGCCATCACCCGGACAGGGGGAACCTGCGAGCAGTACTTC. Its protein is CAITRTGGTCEQYF.

CDR3 sequence: CASSPGQVINGYTF. For the CDR3, the DNA is TGTGCCAGCAGCCCGGGCCAAGTAATCAATGGCTACACCTTC. The chain uses TRBV9 and TRBJ1-2; D is uncertain. V lost 4 bases to trimming and J lost 6 bases, with 16 bases between them. The CDR3 covers 14 residues. Germline CDR1 reads SGDLS; CDR2 reads YYNGEE.

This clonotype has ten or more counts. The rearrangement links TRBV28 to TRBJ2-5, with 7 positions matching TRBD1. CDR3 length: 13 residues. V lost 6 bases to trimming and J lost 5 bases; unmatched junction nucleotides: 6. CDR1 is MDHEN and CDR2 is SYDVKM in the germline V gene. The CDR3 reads CASRMQGEETQYF. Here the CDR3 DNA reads TGTGCCAGCAGAATGCAGGGGGAGGAGACCCAGTACTTC.

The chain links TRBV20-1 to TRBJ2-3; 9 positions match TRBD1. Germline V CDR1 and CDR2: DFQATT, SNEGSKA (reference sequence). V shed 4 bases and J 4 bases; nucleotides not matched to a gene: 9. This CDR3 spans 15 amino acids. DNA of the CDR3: TGCAGTGCTACCTCCGGGACAGGGCATTCAGATACGCAGTATTTT. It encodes CSATSGTGHSDTQYF.

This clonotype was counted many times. The CDR3 sequence is CASSLGQGDNQPQHF. DNA for the CDR3: TGCGCCAGCAGCTTAGGGCAGGGGGACAATCAGCCCCAGCATTTT. The chain employs TRBV5-1 and TRBJ1-5; 7 nucleotides agree with TRBD1. The J segment lost 3 bases and the V segment lost 2 bases, leaving 5 bases of the junction unmatched. CDR3 length equals 15 residues. CDR1 SGHRS and CDR2 YFSETQ come from the germline V gene.

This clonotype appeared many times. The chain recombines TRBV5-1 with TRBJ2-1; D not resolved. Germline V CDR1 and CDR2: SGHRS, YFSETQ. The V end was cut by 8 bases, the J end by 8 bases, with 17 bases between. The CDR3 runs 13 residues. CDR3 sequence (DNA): TGCGCCAGTAGAGAGGTAGGGCTCGATGAGCAGTTCTTC. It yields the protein CASREVGLDEQFF.